The source of this T cell receptor (beta chain) is a study of T cells in Graves' hyperthyroidism and ophthalmopathy. Germline CDR1 and CDR2: SGHAT and FQNNGV. Losses at the gene ends were 5 bases for V and 2 bases for J; bases not matched to a gene: 11. This CDR3 has 16 residues. RNA transcripts gave rise to amplified TCR beta CDR3 regions. HTBI primers drove first-round RT-PCR of the TCR CDR3. TCRdb re-called the multiplex PCR reads with MiXCR, one entry per CDR3 protein. The table records about 530,000 distinct CDR3 sequences, 15% to 20% of them present only once. The chain couples TRBV11-2 to TRBJ2-5, with 7 bases lining up with TRBD2. Material for sequencing was blood. The receptor was isolated from a woman aged 18-35 years with Graves' ophthalmopathy. DNA for the CDR3: TGTGCCAGCAGCCGGAGCCGCAGGGAGGGTCAAGAGACCCAGTACTTC. It encodes CASSRSRREGQETQYF.